This TCR beta chain was observed in a study of T cell changes during pregnancy in multiple sclerosis. V gave up 5 bases and J gave up 2 bases; unmatched junction bases: 4. Germline V lookup: CDR1 SNHLY, CDR2 FYNNEI. The CDR3 has 14 residues. Profiled with immunoSEQ multiplex PCR; TCRdb holds only in-frame clones, not every one. This table has tens of thousands of clones, 85% to 95% appearing once. The TCR originated in a female donor with multiple sclerosis, enrolled in a pregnancy study. The sequencing here drew on peripheral blood, taken in the third trimester of pregnancy. The chain recombines TRBV2 with TRBJ2-3; 7 positions match TRBD1. The CDR3 region has the DNA TGTGCCAGCAGTACTGGGACAGACACAGATACGCAGTATTTT. It translates to CASSTGTDTDTQYF.